A single sample gave rise to the 6 T cell receptor beta chains below, sequenced in a study of shared clonotypes between healthy human individuals. Profiled with immunoSEQ multiplex PCR; TCRdb holds only in-frame clones, not every one. The table shows about 2 million clones, with over 85% occurring only once. Naive CD8 cells lacked CD45RO and underwent positive selection for CCR7, leaving out terminally differentiated effector memory CD45RA+ cells. The sequencing input was naive CD8+ T cells sorted from blood. These receptors were taken from a man aged 18 to 35 in good health.

The chain combines TRBV28 with TRBJ1-2; a possible D gene is TRBD1 (5 bases). Trimming removed 6 bases at V and 4 bases at J, with 15 bases between. Looked up from germline, CDR1 is MDHEN and CDR2 is SYDVKM. The CDR3 length is 14 residues. The CDR3 sequence is CASSRREGIYGYTF. The CDR3 DNA follows: TGTGCCAGCAGCCGCCGGGAGGGGATCTATGGCTACACCTTC.

This clone has more than one count but fewer than ten. The CDR3 protein is CASSSTYYEQYF. CDR3 coding DNA: TGTGCCAGCAGCTCCACCTACTACGAGCAGTACTTC. The chain joins TRBV11-2 to TRBJ2-7; D is undetermined. Germline CDR1 reads SGHAT; CDR2 reads FQNNGV. V lost 4 bases and J lost 3, with 7 bases in between. The CDR3 covers 12 residues.

This clone was counted once. The chain joins TRBV28 to TRBJ1-2; possible D gene TRBD1, 6 bases. This CDR3 is 14 amino acids long. Germline values: CDR1 MDHEN, CDR2 SYDVKM. Trimming took 3 bases from V and 7 from J, leaving 15 bases between them. The CDR3 region has the DNA TGTGCCAGCAGTTTGAGGGGGACGGGGCTTGGCTACACCTTC. This gives the protein CASSLRGTGLGYTF.

The chain has TRBV28 and TRBJ2-7; 11 bases are shared with TRBD2. Germline V lookup: CDR1 MDHEN, CDR2 SYDVKM. The CDR3 contains 14 residues. Trimming removed 5 bases from V and 6 bases from J; junction bases left unmatched: 6. CDR3 amino acids: CASSPPGLAVEQYF. The DNA of the CDR3 is TGTGCCAGCAGTCCTCCGGGACTAGCGGTCGAGCAGTACTTC.

With respect to this clone: Other DNA sequences of this sample code for an identical CDR3. V is TRBV13 and J is TRBJ2-1; D remains ambiguous. The germline CDR1 and CDR2 sequences are PRHDT and FYEKMQ (reference sequence). Trimming removed 2 bases at V and 6 bases at J, with 5 bases between. The CDR3 totals 12 residues. The DNA of the CDR3 is TGTGCCAGCAGCTTATCTGGCAATGAGCAGTTCTTC. Its translation: CASSLSGNEQFF.

The V call is TRBV27, the J call TRBJ2-1, with D unclear. The CDR3 extends over 13 amino acids. V was pared by 5 bases and J by 6 bases, with 11 bases between. Looked up from germline, CDR1 is MNHEY and CDR2 is SMNVEV (reference sequence). CDR3 region: CASSLQSSNEQFF. CDR3 nucleotides: TGTGCCAGCAGTCTTCAATCTAGCAATGAGCAGTTCTTC.